Below, 21 T cell receptor beta chains from the same sample are listed, as sequenced in a study of response to subunit inactivated influenza vaccine. TCRdb re-called the RT-PCR reads through MiXCR, storing one row per CDR3 protein. The profile shows some 640,000 distinct CDR3 sequences, roughly 13% of them singletons. The input for sequencing was PBMCs from blood, taken 14 days before vaccination. The source of these receptors is a man aged 45-65 years who received an inactivated influenza vaccine.

This clonotype has only a few counts. The chain combines TRBV5-6 with TRBJ2-7; D not resolved. The CDR3 spans 15 residues. Germline CDR1 reads SGHDT; CDR2 reads YYEEEE. Deletions cut 1 base from V and 2 bases from J, with 13 bases between. CDR3 nucleotides: TGTGCCAGCAGCTTGTTACAAGAAACCGCCTACGAGCAGTACTTC. It yields the protein CASSLLQETAYEQYF.

V usage is TRBV24-1 and J usage is TRBJ2-2; tentatively, D is TRBD2 (6 bases). There are 14 residues in the CDR3. The germline gives CDR1 KGHDR, CDR2 SFDVKD. V was shortened by 3 bases and J by 5 bases, with 9 bases between the two germline ends. CDR3 nucleotide sequence: TGTGCCACCAGTGATCTCGGGGGAACCGGGGAGCTGTTTTTT. Encoded protein: CATSDLGGTGELFF.

This sequence joins TRBV28 and TRBJ1-1; TRBD1 agrees at 8 bases. V dropped 6 bases and J dropped 4; count of bases not matched to a gene: 7. The CDR3 is 14 amino acids. Per the germline V gene, CDR1 is MDHEN and CDR2 is SYDVKM. The CDR3, as DNA: TGTGCCAGCAGACCTTTAGACAGGGGCACTGAAGCTTTCTTT. Its protein is CASRPLDRGTEAFF.

The V gene is TRBV20-1, the J gene TRBJ1-6; a possible D gene is TRBD1 (5 bases). The CDR3 has 16 residues. Germline loops: CDR1 DFQATT, CDR2 SNEGSKA (reference sequence). The ends were cut back, 6 bases at V and 5 bases at J, with 20 bases in the middle. The CDR3 region is CSARPGTGNHNSPLHF. CDR3 sequence (DNA): TGCAGTGCCCGCCCCGGGACCGGCAACCATAATTCACCCCTCCACTTT.

V usage is TRBV29-1 and J usage is TRBJ1-1, with D maybe TRBD1 (5 bases). CDR1 and CDR2 (germline): SQVTM, ANQGSEA. The CDR3 has 12 amino acids. V was clipped by 8 bases and J by 4 bases, with 14 bases between them. CDR3 sequence reads: CSTLMGGTEAFF. The CDR3 nucleotides are TGCAGCACCCTGATGGGGGGCACTGAAGCTTTCTTT. Full variable domain (rest looked up from reference TRBV29-1 and TRBJ1-1): SAVISQKPSRDICQRGTSLTIQCQVDSQVTMMFWYRQQPGQSLTLIATANQGSEATYESGFVIDKFPISRPNLTFSTLTVSNMSPEDSSIYLCSTLMGGTEAFFGQGTRLTVV.

This sequence joins TRBV12-3 or TRBV12-4 and TRBJ1-4; TRBD1 agrees at 8 bases. The CDR3 contains 14 residues. The junction had 2 bases not matched to a gene; V was cut back by 3 bases and J by 5 bases. CDR3: CASSFRGLNEKLFF. The DNA for the CDR3 is TGTGCCAGCAGTTTCAGGGGGCTGAATGAAAAACTGTTTTTT.

This clonotype was counted ten times or more. V usage is TRBV11-3 and J usage is TRBJ2-2; D perhaps matches TRBD1 (6 bases). Germline values: CDR1 SGHNT, CDR2 YENEEA. Between the trimmed V and J ends, which lost 5 bases and 6 bases, there was a span of 10 bases. The CDR3 loop spans 13 amino acids. CDR3 sequence (DNA): TGTGCCAGCAGCCTGAGGGGGTCCGGGGAGCTGTTTTTT. The encoded protein is CASSLRGSGELFF. Full variable domain (missing parts from reference TRBV11-3 and TRBJ2-2): EAGVVQSPRYKIIEKKQPVAFWCNPISGHNTLYWYLQNLGQGPELLIRYENEEAVDDSQLPKDRFSAERLKGVDSTLKIQPAELGDSAVYLCASSLRGSGELFFGEGSRLTVL.

This chain uses TRBV10-3 with TRBJ2-2; D might be TRBD1 or TRBD2, each matching 6 bases. V was clipped by 4 bases and J by 0 bases, with 12 bases between them. CDR1 is ENHRY and CDR2 is SYGVKD in the germline V gene. The length of the CDR3 is 16 residues. CDR3: CAISVSGAANTGELFF. The CDR3 DNA is TGTGCCATCAGTGTGTCGGGGGCTGCGAACACCGGGGAGCTGTTTTTT.

This chain uses TRBV7-9 with TRBJ2-5; 11 nucleotides match TRBD2. The ends lost 5 bases at V and 0 bases at J; junction bases unmatched: 5. CDR1 and CDR2 (germline): SEHNR, FQNEAQ (reference sequence). This CDR3 has 16 amino acids. CDR3 protein: CASSQRLAGYQETQYF. CDR3 DNA sequence: TGTGCCAGCAGCCAGAGACTAGCGGGGTACCAAGAGACCCAGTACTTC.

At least ten counts were recorded for this clonotype. The genes are TRBV20-1 and TRBJ2-5; possible D gene TRBD1, 8 bases. V was pared by 8 bases and J by 4 bases, with 14 bases between. CDR3 length equals 12 residues. Germline loops: CDR1 DFQATT, CDR2 SNEGSKA (reference sequence). CDR3 protein: CSTYRGGETQYF. Written as DNA, the CDR3 is TGCAGTACCTACAGGGGGGGAGAGACCCAGTACTTC.

The J gene is TRBJ2-7, the V gene TRBV10-3; 9 positions match TRBD1. Germline CDR1 reads ENHRY; CDR2 reads SYGVKD. The CDR3 spans 14 residues. V dropped 6 bases and J dropped 5; count of bases not matched to a gene: 8. CDR3 amino acids: CAISMDRGLNEQYF. In nucleotides, the CDR3 is TGTGCCATCAGCATGGACAGGGGTTTGAACGAGCAGTACTTC.

This chain's CDR3 is CASSHAGTPSYEQYF. The CDR3 DNA sequence: TGTGCCAGCAGCCACGCCGGGACACCATCCTACGAGCAGTACTTC. The rearrangement joins TRBV3-1 to TRBJ2-7, with TRBD1 as a possible D gene (6 bases). The CDR3 is 15 amino acids. V dropped 3 bases and J dropped 1 base, with 13 bases sitting between them. CDR1 is LGHDT, CDR2 YNNKEL, per germline (reference sequence).

This chain connects TRBV3-1 to TRBJ2-5, with TRBD2 identical over 7 bases. Germline loops: CDR1 LGHDT, CDR2 YNNKEL (reference sequence). This CDR3 contains 16 residues. The J segment lost 5 bases and the V segment lost 1 base, leaving 10 bases of the junction unmatched. The CDR3 spells CASSQGGRGLGETQYF. As DNA, the CDR3 is TGTGCCAGCAGCCAAGGAGGGAGGGGTCTAGGGGAGACCCAGTACTTC.

This clonotype was seen a handful of times. J is TRBJ2-7 and V is TRBV6-1; tentatively, D is TRBD2 (5 bases). The CDR3 consists of 14 residues. Trimming left V 4 bases short and J 1 base short, with 11 bases between. Germline loops: CDR1 MNHNS, CDR2 SASEGT. In DNA form, the CDR3 reads TGTGCCAGCAGTGTACAAGAGGGTTCCTACGAGCAGTACTTC. Its protein is CASSVQEGSYEQYF.

This clonotype was counted ten times or more. The rearrangement uses TRBV9 and TRBJ2-1; D gene uncertain. The CDR3 totals 13 residues. Germline V gene data show CDR1 as SGDLS and CDR2 as YYNGEE. V lost 2 bases, J lost 5 bases, and 8 bases lay in between. The chain's CDR3 is CASSVNLDNEQFF. The CDR3 coding sequence is TGTGCCAGCAGCGTGAATCTGGACAATGAGCAGTTCTTC.

The chain combines TRBV30 with TRBJ2-5; no reliable D call. The CDR3 runs 13 residues. Germline assignment: CDR1 GTSNPN and CDR2 SVGIG (reference sequence). V dropped 0 bases and J dropped 5 bases, with 10 bases sitting between them. In nucleotides, the CDR3 is TGTGCCTGGAGTGTAAAGGGATTTGAGACCCAGTACTTC. Translating it yields CAWSVKGFETQYF.

This clonotype turned up a few times. The chain recombines TRBV7-2 with TRBJ2-4; TRBD2 agrees at 13 bases. Germline values: CDR1 SGHTA, CDR2 FQGNSA. V shed 3 bases, J shed 4 bases, and the junction held 6 bases outside the gene matches. The CDR3 consists of 17 residues. CDR3: CASSFQLAGGQKNIQYF. CDR3 DNA: TGTGCCAGCAGCTTTCAACTAGCGGGAGGGCAGAAAAACATTCAGTACTTC.

This clonotype was detected a few times. This sequence joins TRBV5-6 and TRBJ2-7; 12 bases are a match to TRBD2. The CDR3 spans 15 residues. The trim removed 4 bases at V and 4 bases at J, leaving 6 bases unmatched. The germline gives CDR1 SGHDT, CDR2 YYEEEE. Here the CDR3 DNA reads TGTGCCAGCAGCCAAACTAGCGGGGGGATTTACGAGCAGTACTTC. Translated: CASSQTSGGIYEQYF.

This clonotype appeared a few times. The rearrangement uses TRBV20-1 and TRBJ2-1; 7 bases agree with TRBD2. This CDR3 is built from 14 residues. V dropped 6 bases and J dropped 4; count of bases not matched to a gene: 9. The germline V gene encodes CDR1 DFQATT and CDR2 SNEGSKA (reference sequence). The CDR3 nucleotides read TGCAGTGCGCCCTCTAGCGGCGATTACAATGAGCAGTTCTTC. It translates to CSAPSSGDYNEQFF.

This clonotype was observed a handful of times. V usage is TRBV9 and J usage is TRBJ2-7; tentatively, D is TRBD1 (6 bases). CDR1 is SGDLS, CDR2 YYNGEE, per germline. The CDR3 is made up of 14 amino acids. V was cut by 0 bases and J by 7 bases, with 14 bases left in between. In DNA form, the CDR3 reads TGTGCCAGCAGCGTAGGGGACATCTCCGGGGAGCAGTACTTC. Protein sequence: CASSVGDISGEQYF.

The chain couples TRBV5-6 to TRBJ1-1; D gene unclear. CDR1 and CDR2 (germline): SGHDT, YYEEEE. Trimming shortened V by 2 bases and J by 0 bases, and 8 bases separated the two germline ends. This CDR3 spans 14 amino acids. In nucleotides, the CDR3 is TGTGCCAGCAGCTTTATGCAGCTGAACACTGAAGCTTTCTTT. Its translation is CASSFMQLNTEAFF.